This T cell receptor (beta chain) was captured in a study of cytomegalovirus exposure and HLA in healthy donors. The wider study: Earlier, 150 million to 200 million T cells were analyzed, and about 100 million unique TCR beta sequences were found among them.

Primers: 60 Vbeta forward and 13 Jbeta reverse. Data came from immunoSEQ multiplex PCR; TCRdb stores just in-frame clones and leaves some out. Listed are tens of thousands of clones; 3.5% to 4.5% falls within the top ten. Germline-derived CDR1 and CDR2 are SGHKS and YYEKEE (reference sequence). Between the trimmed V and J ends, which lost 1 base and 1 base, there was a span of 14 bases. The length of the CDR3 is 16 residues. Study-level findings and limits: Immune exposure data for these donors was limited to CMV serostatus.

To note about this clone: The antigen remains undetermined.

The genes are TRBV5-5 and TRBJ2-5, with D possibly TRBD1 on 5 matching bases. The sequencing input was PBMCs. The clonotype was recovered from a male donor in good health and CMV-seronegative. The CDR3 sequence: CASSLWGTIRQETQYF. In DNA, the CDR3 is TGTGCCAGCAGCTTGTGGGGCACCATCCGCCAAGAGACCCAGTACTTC.